One T cell receptor (beta chain) is described in this entry. Its antigen remains unidentified. Germline CDR1 is MNHEY and CDR2 is SVGAGI. The ends were cut back, 0 bases at V and 4 bases at J, with 12 bases in the middle. The CDR3 length is 15 residues. The treatment: around 19 received Ad26.COV2.S at low or high dose, single or two shots; several received placebo; per-sample allocation not given. Sampling was performed 63 days after the first vaccine or placebo injection. The sample belongs to a study of Ad26.COV2.S vaccination and SARS-CoV-2 variants. Study as a whole: Ad26.COV2.S given intramuscularly, once or twice 56 days apart. Findings and caveats of the study: Placebo and vaccine recipients had non-spike TCR breadth that was similar. Reportedly, after vaccination the spike-specific CD8+ and CD4+ T cell responses displayed substantial breadth.

Produced via immunoSEQ multiplex PCR; TCRdb's table is partial and in-frame only. This table holds about 350,000 clones, around 89% found once. The source is a person aged 18 to 59 who received the Ad26.COV2.S COVID-19 vaccine or a placebo. Sequencing used peripheral blood, obtained in a trial of Ad26.COV2.S vaccine versus placebo. The chain is built from TRBV6-5 and TRBJ1-2, with no clear D. The CDR3 protein is CASSYSSGPPYGYTF. CDR3 in DNA: TGTGCCAGCAGTTACTCATCAGGCCCCCCCTATGGCTACACCTTC.